This T cell receptor (beta chain) was captured in a study of shared clonotypes between healthy human individuals. Only in-frame clones appear in the TCRdb table, and some are missing; sequencing was by immunoSEQ multiplex PCR. The sample has roughly 480,000 clones, about 80% seen once. CDR3 size: 14 residues. The V gene's germline CDR1 is SGHTA and CDR2 FQGNSA. Trimming took 4 bases from V and 5 from J, leaving 14 bases between them. The genes are TRBV7-2 and TRBJ2-5; tentatively, D is TRBD1 or TRBD2 (5 bases each). What was sequenced was PBMCs. This clonotype originated in a woman aged 40 to 55 in good health. Some clones in this sample may be carry-over from other donors' samples. CDR3 in DNA: TGTGCCAGCAGCTCCCGGGGCCCAGGGGAGACCCAGTACTTC. Translating gives CASSSRGPGETQYF.